This TCR beta chain derives from a study of CXCR3-negative and CXCR3-positive naive CD8 T cells. Study-wide results and caveats: Similar TRBV-TRBJ usage characterized naive CXCR3-negative and CXCR3-positive cells; memory cells differed. PBMCs showed partially decreased CXCR3 expression after cryopreservation, and most assays used fresh PBMCs. CXCR3-positive naive cells carried more hydrophobic TRB CDR3s than CXCR3-negative ones.

A CD45RO-CCR7+CD27+CD95- profile was what naive CD8+ T cells displayed. Germline assignment: CDR1 LNHDA and CDR2 SQIVND (reference sequence). This CDR3 comprises 18 residues. Concerning this clonotype itself: Its cognate antigen is unknown.

The method, 5' RACE with UMI labels, was used to prepare the TRB cDNA libraries. TCRdb re-analyzed the 5' RACE reads; it lists each CDR3 protein once, without DNA. Here the sample table reports some 140,000 distinct CDR3 sequences. Specimen: naive CXCR3+ CD8+ T cells from blood. As to subset: CD45RO-CCR7+CD27+CD95- naive CD8+ T cells expressing CXCR3 (TNR3+). The TCR sequence derives from a human donor in good health. Some clones in this sample may be carry-over from other donors' samples. The chain combines TRBV19 with TRBJ1-1; TCRdb gives TRBD1 as the D gene, but with no DNA this cannot be confirmed. CDR3 residues: CASSIDLPDRGYDTEAFF.